Below are 29 T cell receptor beta chains sequenced from a single sample in a study of blood T cell repertoires in COVID-19. Generated by immunoSEQ multiplex PCR, the TCRdb table keeps only in-frame clones and is missing some. The table shows approximately 250,000 clones, with about 84% occurring only once. The sample consisted of peripheral blood. The receptors were gathered from a woman older than 75 with COVID-19, enrolled during active disease.

This chain connects TRBV2 to TRBJ2-7; 15 positions agree with TRBD2. Germline loops: CDR1 SNHLY, CDR2 FYNNEI. V shed 4 bases and J 5 bases; nucleotides not matched to a gene: 3. The CDR3 has 15 amino acids. The CDR3 bases are TGTGCCAGCAGTGCCCGGACTAGCGGGGGGGACGAGCAGTACTTC. Protein: CASSARTSGGDEQYF.

This clone was picked up one time. The CDR3 protein is CASSFSMNTEAFF. The CDR3 DNA reads TGTGCCAGCTCATTTTCTATGAACACTGAAGCTTTCTTT. The chain employs TRBV18 and TRBJ1-1, with unresolved D. This CDR3 is built from 13 residues. Deletions cut 5 bases from V and 0 bases from J, with 7 bases between. The germline V gene encodes CDR1 KGHSH and CDR2 LQKENI.

In this sample, this clone turned up a few times. The V call is TRBV15, the J call TRBJ1-5; D perhaps matches TRBD1 (6 bases). V was cut by 3 bases and J by 0 bases, with 9 bases left in between. Germline lookup yields CDR1 LNHNV and CDR2 YYDKDF (reference sequence). The CDR3 is made up of 15 amino acids. The CDR3, as DNA: TGTGCCACCAGCAGTTGGGACACTAGCAATCAGCCCCAGCATTTT. Encoded protein: CATSSWDTSNQPQHF.

The chain employs TRBV2 and TRBJ2-2, with D perhaps TRBD1 (6 bases). This CDR3 region has 14 residues. V gave up 8 bases and J gave up 4 bases, with 14 bases separating them. CDR1 and CDR2 from the germline V gene are SNHLY and FYNNEI. CDR3 coding DNA: TGTGCCAGCCGTCGGACAGAAAGCACCGGGGAGCTGTTTTTT. Amino acids: CASRRTESTGELFF.

The chain combines TRBV5-1 with TRBJ2-1; 9 nucleotides agree with TRBD1. The CDR3 runs to 15 residues. V lost 2 bases and J lost 10; bases outside the gene matches: 10. CDR1 is SGHRS and CDR2 is YFSETQ in the germline V gene. In nucleotides, the CDR3 is TGCGCCAGCAGCTTAAAACAGGGGGCACCCAGGGAGCAGTTCTTC. Its translation: CASSLKQGAPREQFF.

The V call is TRBV10-3, the J call TRBJ2-7; D is perhaps TRBD1 (5 bases). Germline V gene lookup returns CDR1 ENHRY and CDR2 SYGVKD. The CDR3 spans 14 residues. V was pared by 3 bases and J by 2 bases, with 11 bases between. The CDR3 reads CAISEGASPYEQYV. In nucleotides, the CDR3 is TGTGCCATCAGTGAAGGGGCCTCACCCTACGAGCAGTACGTC.

The V and J genes are TRBV7-2 and TRBJ1-4; TRBD1 agrees at 8 bases. CDR3 length: 15 amino acids. Trimming removed 1 base from V and 6 bases from J; junction bases left unmatched: 4. Germline V CDR1 and CDR2: SGHTA, FQGNSA. CDR3 DNA sequence: TGTGCCAGCAGCTTAGGACAGGGGCAGGATGAAAAACTGTTTTTT. Protein: CASSLGQGQDEKLFF.

The chain has TRBV6-2 or TRBV6-3 and TRBJ2-3; D perhaps matches TRBD1 (6 bases). V shed 4 bases and J shed 5 bases, with 10 bases lying between them. The CDR3 is 13 amino acids. Germline loops: CDR1 MNHEY, CDR2 SVGEGT. This chain's CDR3 is CASSSFRGDTQYF. Here the CDR3 DNA reads TGTGCCAGCAGTTCTTTCAGGGGAGATACGCAGTATTTT.

The chain carries TRBV3-1 (or the pseudogene TRBV3-2) and TRBJ1-1, with D tentatively TRBD1 (5 bases). CDR1 and CDR2 (germline): LGHDT, YNNKEL (reference sequence). This CDR3 is 14 amino acids long. The germline V and J ends were trimmed by 0 bases and 3 bases, with 8 bases remaining between them. The CDR3 here is CASSQDWGDTEAFF. CDR3 DNA sequence: TGTGCCAGCAGCCAAGATTGGGGGGACACTGAAGCTTTCTTT.

The rearrangement joins TRBV28 to TRBJ1-6, with 8 bases lining up with TRBD1. The CDR3 has 16 amino acids. J was trimmed by 7 bases and V by 6 bases; bases with no gene match: 11. The germline gives CDR1 MDHEN, CDR2 SYDVKM. CDR3 in amino acids: CASRTATGAYNSPLHF. CDR3 DNA: TGTGCCAGCAGAACCGCGACAGGGGCATACAATTCACCCCTCCACTTT.

The chain links TRBV19 to TRBJ1-1, with D possibly matching TRBD1 (5 bases). Germline V gene data show CDR1 as LNHDA and CDR2 as SQIVND (reference sequence). The CDR3 sequence is 13 residues long. V was pared by 3 bases and J by 5 bases, with 10 bases between. The CDR3 sequence is CASSMEWTTEAFF. In DNA form, the CDR3 reads TGTGCCAGTAGTATGGAATGGACAACTGAAGCTTTCTTT.

This clone was observed once. The genes are TRBV7-8 and TRBJ2-3; 8 nucleotides line up with TRBD1. Germline V CDR1 and CDR2: SGHVS, FQNEAQ. The CDR3 has 17 residues. The V gene end was trimmed by 2 bases and the J gene end by 0 bases; junction bases not matched to a gene: 7. The CDR3 here is CASSLWDRSSSTDTQYF. As DNA, the CDR3 is TGTGCCAGCAGCTTATGGGACAGGTCAAGTAGCACAGATACGCAGTATTTT.

This clone is a singleton in its sample. The V and J genes are TRBV5-1 and TRBJ1-2, with 9 bases that match TRBD1. The CDR3 has 15 amino acids. Germline CDR1 reads SGHRS; CDR2 reads YFSETQ. The trim removed 1 base at V and 2 bases at J, leaving 3 bases unmatched. CDR3 protein: CASSLSGTGNYGYTF. CDR3 coding DNA: TGCGCCAGCAGCTTGTCCGGGACAGGGAACTATGGCTACACCTTC.

The V and J genes are TRBV6-2 or TRBV6-3 and TRBJ2-2; D gene unclear. The CDR3 is 15 amino acids. V was clipped by 2 bases and J by 6 bases, with 13 bases between them. CDR1 is MNHEY, CDR2 SVGEGT, per germline. CDR3 protein: CASSYLGLVAGELFF. DNA for the CDR3: TGTGCCAGCAGTTACCTGGGTCTAGTGGCCGGGGAGCTGTTTTTT.

This sequence joins TRBV19 and TRBJ1-4; 9 positions match TRBD1. J lost 4 bases, V lost 4 bases, and 4 bases had no gene match. The V gene's germline CDR1 is LNHDA and CDR2 SQIVND (reference sequence). This CDR3 comprises 15 residues. The CDR3 loop reads CASSTGTGNNEKLFF. In nucleotides, the CDR3 is TGTGCCAGTAGTACCGGGACAGGGAATAATGAAAAACTGTTTTTT. Using reference TRBV19 and TRBJ1-4 for the parts outside the CDR3, the full variable domain is DGGITQSPKYLFRKEGQNVTLSCEQNLNHDAMYWYRQDPGQGLRLIYYSQIVNDFQKGDIAEGYSVSREKKESFPLTVTSAQKNPTAFYLCASSTGTGNNEKLFFGSGTQLSVL.

The V gene is TRBV5-1, the J gene TRBJ1-1, with 9 bases fitting TRBD1. The germline V gene encodes CDR1 SGHRS and CDR2 YFSETQ. The CDR3 has 15 residues. Losses at the gene ends were 3 bases for V and 1 base for J; bases not matched to a gene: 4. This CDR3 reads CASSSGQGPNTEAFF. In nucleotides, the CDR3 is TGCGCCAGCAGCTCCGGACAGGGGCCGAACACTGAAGCTTTCTTT.

The rearrangement links TRBV29-1 to TRBJ1-4, with 7 positions matching TRBD1. Per the germline V gene, CDR1 is SQVTM and CDR2 is ANQGSEA. The CDR3 is 12 amino acids. Trimming took 6 bases from V and 4 from J; bases not matched to a gene: 2. CDR3 DNA: TGCAGCGTGGCAGGGGGTAATGAAAAACTGTTTTTT. This encodes CSVAGGNEKLFF.

The chain couples TRBV27 to TRBJ2-1; 8 bases align to TRBD2. Germline values: CDR1 MNHEY, CDR2 SMNVEV (reference sequence). Unmatched junction bases numbered 6, after V lost 1 base and J lost 1 base. This CDR3 spans 17 amino acids. The CDR3 DNA sequence: TGTGCCAGCAGTTTATTTCCCGCGGGGGGTTCCTACAATGAGCAGTTCTTC. Encoded protein: CASSLFPAGGSYNEQFF.

The chain carries TRBV6-5 and TRBJ2-2, with unresolved D. V lost 5 bases, J lost 4 bases, and 14 bases lay in between. Germline CDR1 reads MNHEY; CDR2 reads SVGAGI. The CDR3 loop spans 15 amino acids. The CDR3 nucleotides read TGTGCCAGCAGTCAATCCTCACATGGCACCGGGGAGCTGTTTTTT. Its translation is CASSQSSHGTGELFF.

V usage is TRBV9 and J usage is TRBJ1-6, with 7 bases identical to TRBD1. Looked up from germline, CDR1 is SGDLS and CDR2 is YYNGEE. Germline trimming cut 4 bases from V and 7 bases from J; bases unmatched to any gene: 5. The CDR3 contains 14 residues. CDR3: CASSSQGGNSPLHF. CDR3 nucleotides: TGTGCCAGCAGCTCTCAGGGGGGCAATTCACCCCTCCACTTT.

The chain employs TRBV6-2 or TRBV6-3 and TRBJ1-5; D call uncertain. CDR1 MNHEY and CDR2 SVGEGT come from the germline V gene. The CDR3 runs 14 residues. V gave up 2 bases and J gave up 5 bases, with 10 bases separating them. CDR3 amino acids: CASSYLENYQPQHF. DNA for the CDR3: TGTGCCAGCAGTTACCTTGAGAATTATCAGCCCCAGCATTTT.

This clone was seen more than once but under ten times. The genes are TRBV28 and TRBJ1-1; unclear D gene. Trimming took off 1 base at V and 0 bases at J, with 12 bases between the two ends. This CDR3 region has 16 residues. Germline assignment: CDR1 MDHEN and CDR2 SYDVKM. In DNA form, the CDR3 reads TGTGCCAGCAGTTTATTCGCCCCGGGGTTGAACACTGAAGCTTTCTTT. This sequence encodes CASSLFAPGLNTEAFF. Full variable domain (remainder filled in from reference TRBV28 and TRBJ1-1): DVKVTQSSRYLVKRTGEKVFLECVQDMDHENMFWYRQDPGLGLRLIYFSYDVKMKEKGDIPEGYSVSREKKERFSLILESASTNQTSMYLCASSLFAPGLNTEAFFGQGTRLTVV.

This clone was picked up one time. This rearrangement joins TRBV6-5 to TRBJ2-3; D uncertain. Germline V gene data show CDR1 as MNHEY and CDR2 as SVGAGI. The V end was cut by 8 bases, the J end by 0 bases, with 9 bases between. The CDR3 runs 13 residues. CDR3 sequence reads: CASRITSTDTQYF. DNA of the CDR3: TGTGCCAGCCGAATTACTAGCACAGATACGCAGTATTTT.

This sequence joins TRBV6-2 or TRBV6-3 and TRBJ2-2; D gene unclear. V lost 2 bases and J 8 bases, leaving 9 bases between the germline ends. In germline, CDR1 is MNHEY, CDR2 SVGEGT. This CDR3 region has 13 residues. The CDR3 protein is CASSYRSVGELFF. CDR3 DNA: TGTGCCAGCAGTTACCGGTCGGTTGGGGAGCTGTTTTTT.

The rearrangement links TRBV4-2 to TRBJ1-4, with 8 bases identical to TRBD1. V shed 1 base, J shed 8 bases, and the junction held 12 bases outside the gene matches. Germline CDR1 reads LGHNA; CDR2 reads YNFKEQ. The length of the CDR3 is 17 residues. CDR3 protein: CASSQGGFRDRGEKLFF. The DNA of the CDR3 is TGTGCCAGCAGCCAAGGAGGTTTTAGAGACAGGGGCGAAAAACTGTTTTTT.

This chain connects TRBV28 to TRBJ2-3; 10 nucleotides match TRBD1. J was trimmed by 5 bases and V by 7 bases; bases with no gene match: 3. Germline CDR1 MDHEN, CDR2 SYDVKM. The CDR3 extends over 13 amino acids. CDR3 in DNA: TGTGCCAGCAAAGGGACAGGGGTAGATACGCAGTATTTT. Translation gives CASKGTGVDTQYF.

The chain uses TRBV7-6 and TRBJ2-7; 13 bases agree with TRBD2. Per the germline V gene, CDR1 is SGHVS and CDR2 is FNYEAQ. V dropped 4 bases and J dropped 1; count of bases not matched to a gene: 1. This CDR3 contains 15 residues. The CDR3 region has the DNA TGTGCCAGCAGCTCACTAGCGGGGGGGTCCTACGAGCAGTACTTC. It encodes CASSSLAGGSYEQYF. Drawing the rest from reference TRBV7-6 and TRBJ2-7, the complete variable domain is GAGVSQSPRYKVTKRGQDVALRCDPISGHVSLYWYRQALGQGPEFLTYFNYEAQQDKSGLPNDRFSAERPEGSISTLTIQRTEQRDSAMYRCASSSLAGGSYEQYFGPGTRLTVT.

CDR3 nucleotides: TGTGCCAGCAGCCCTACTATGAGCTCCTACAATGAGCAGTTCTTC. Its protein is CASSPTMSSYNEQFF. The chain recombines TRBV3-1 (or the pseudogene TRBV3-2) with TRBJ2-1; D is unclear. This CDR3 comprises 15 residues. CDR1 is LGHDT and CDR2 is YNNKEL in the germline V gene (reference sequence). Between the trimmed V and J ends, which lost 4 bases and 0 bases, there was a span of 10 bases.

A note on this clone: The sample has other DNA sequences that encode this CDR3 too. V and J are TRBV18 and TRBJ1-2; D perhaps matches TRBD1 (5 bases). V lost 3 bases and J 4 bases, leaving 12 bases between the germline ends. This CDR3 contains 14 residues. Germline V gene lookup returns CDR1 KGHSH and CDR2 LQKENI. The CDR3 spells CASSPAGEAYGYTF. The CDR3 DNA reads TGTGCCAGCTCACCCGCGGGGGAGGCCTATGGCTACACCTTC.